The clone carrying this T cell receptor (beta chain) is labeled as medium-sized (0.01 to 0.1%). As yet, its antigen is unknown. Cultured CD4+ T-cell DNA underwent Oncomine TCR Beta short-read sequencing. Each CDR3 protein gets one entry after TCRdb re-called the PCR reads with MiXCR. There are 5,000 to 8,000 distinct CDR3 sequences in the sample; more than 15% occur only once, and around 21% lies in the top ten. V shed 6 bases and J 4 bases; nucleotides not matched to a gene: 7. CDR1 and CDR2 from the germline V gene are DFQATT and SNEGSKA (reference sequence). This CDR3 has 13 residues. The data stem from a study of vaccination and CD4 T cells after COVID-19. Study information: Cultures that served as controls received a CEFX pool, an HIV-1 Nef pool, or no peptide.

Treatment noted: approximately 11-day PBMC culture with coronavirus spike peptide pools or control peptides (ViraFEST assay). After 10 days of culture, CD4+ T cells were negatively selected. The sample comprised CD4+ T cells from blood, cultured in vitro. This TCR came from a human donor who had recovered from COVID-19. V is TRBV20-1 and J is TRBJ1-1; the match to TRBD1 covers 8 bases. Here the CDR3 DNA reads TGCAGTGCCTGGGACAGGTCAACCACTGAAGCTTTCTTT. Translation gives CSAWDRSTTEAFF.